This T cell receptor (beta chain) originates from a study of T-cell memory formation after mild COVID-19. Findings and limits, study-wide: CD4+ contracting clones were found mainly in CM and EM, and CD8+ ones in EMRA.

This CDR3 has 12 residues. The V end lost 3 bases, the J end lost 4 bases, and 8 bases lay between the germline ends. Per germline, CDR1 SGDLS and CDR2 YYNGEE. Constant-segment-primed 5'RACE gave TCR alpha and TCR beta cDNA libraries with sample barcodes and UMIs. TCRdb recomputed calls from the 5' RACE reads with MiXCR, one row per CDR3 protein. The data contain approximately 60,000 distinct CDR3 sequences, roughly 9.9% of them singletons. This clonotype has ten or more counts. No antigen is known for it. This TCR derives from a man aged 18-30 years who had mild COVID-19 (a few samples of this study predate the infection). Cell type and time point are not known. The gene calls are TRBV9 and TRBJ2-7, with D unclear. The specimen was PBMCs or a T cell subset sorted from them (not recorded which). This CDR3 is CASSGLLYEQYF. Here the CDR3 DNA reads TGTGCCAGCAGCGGCCTCCTTTACGAGCAGTACTTC.